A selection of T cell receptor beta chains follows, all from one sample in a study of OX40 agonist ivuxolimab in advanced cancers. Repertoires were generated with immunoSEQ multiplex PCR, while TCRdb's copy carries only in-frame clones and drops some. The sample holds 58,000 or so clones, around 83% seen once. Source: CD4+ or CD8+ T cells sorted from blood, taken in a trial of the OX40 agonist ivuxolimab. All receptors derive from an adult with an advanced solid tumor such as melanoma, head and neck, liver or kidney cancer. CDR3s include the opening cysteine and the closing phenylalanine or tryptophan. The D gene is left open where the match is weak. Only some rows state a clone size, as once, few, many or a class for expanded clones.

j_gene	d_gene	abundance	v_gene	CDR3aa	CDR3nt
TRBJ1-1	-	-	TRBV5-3	CASSFATGNTEAFF	TGTGCCAGCAGCTTCGCGACGGGGAACACTGAAGCTTTCTTT
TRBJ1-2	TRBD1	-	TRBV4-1	CASSRSDRPDYGYTF	TGCGCCAGCAGCCGTTCGGACAGGCCGGACTATGGCTACACCTTC
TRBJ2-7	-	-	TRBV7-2	CASSRSPTEEQYF	TGTGCCAGCAGCCGTTCTCCGACGGAAGAGCAGTACTTC
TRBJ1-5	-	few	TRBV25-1	CASSESRVDQPQHF	TGTGCCAGCAGTGAATCGAGAGTGGATCAGCCCCAGCATTTT
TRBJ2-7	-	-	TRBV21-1	CASSNTKSSYEQYF	TGTGCCAGCAGCAACACTAAGAGCTCCTACGAGCAGTACTTC
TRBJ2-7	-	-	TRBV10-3	CAISVGGSSYEQYF	TGTGCCATCAGTGTGGGCGGCAGTTCCTACGAGCAGTACTTC
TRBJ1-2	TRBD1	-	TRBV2	CASRRGQSREGYTF	TGTGCCAGCAGGAGGGGGCAGTCGAGAGAGGGCTACACCTTC
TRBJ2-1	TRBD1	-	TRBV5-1	CASSLAGQGGYNEQFF	TGCGCCAGCAGCTTGGCGGGACAGGGCGGCTACAATGAGCAGTTCTTC
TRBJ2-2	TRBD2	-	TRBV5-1	CASTWTSGRVTGELFF	TGCGCCAGCACCTGGACTAGCGGGAGAGTCACGGGGGAGCTGTTTTTT
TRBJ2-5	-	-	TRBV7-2	CASSATLRGMETQYF	TGTGCCAGCAGCGCAACACTCAGGGGAATGGAGACCCAGTACTTC
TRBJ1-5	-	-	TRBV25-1	CASSEGHQPQHF	TGTGCCAGCAGTGAGGGCCATCAGCCCCAGCATTTT
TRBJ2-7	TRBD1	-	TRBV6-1	CASTPGTVTYEQYF	TGTGCCAGCACCCCCGGGACAGTAACCTACGAGCAGTACTTC
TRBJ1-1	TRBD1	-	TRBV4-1	CASSQEGWTGSTEAFF	TGCGCCAGCAGCCAAGAAGGGTGGACAGGGAGCACTGAAGCTTTCTTT
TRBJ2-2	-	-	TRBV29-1	CSFSSQMSGELFF	TGCAGCTTCAGCAGCCAAATGTCCGGGGAGCTGTTTTTT
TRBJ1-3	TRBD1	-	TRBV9	CASGDRDGNTIYF	TGTGCCAGCGGGGACAGAGACGGAAACACCATATATTTT
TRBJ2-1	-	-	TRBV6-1	CASWETDRNEQFF	TGTGCCAGCTGGGAGACAGACCGGAATGAGCAGTTCTTC
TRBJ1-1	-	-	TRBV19	CASSIGSETNTEAFF	TGTGCCAGTAGTATAGGCTCGGAGACGAACACTGAAGCTTTCTTT
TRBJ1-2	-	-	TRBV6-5	CASPYYGYTF	TGTGCCAGTCCCTACTATGGCTACACCTTC
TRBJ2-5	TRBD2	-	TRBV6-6	CASRPTSGMGETQYF	TGTGCCAGCAGACCTACTAGCGGGATGGGAGAGACCCAGTACTTC
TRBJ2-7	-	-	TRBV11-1	CASSTVLGSYEQYF	TGTGCCAGCAGCACCGTTTTGGGTAGCTACGAGCAGTACTTC
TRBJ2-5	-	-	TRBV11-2	CASSLMVGTPGGTQYF	TGTGCCAGCAGCCTGATGGTCGGGACTCCTGGGGGGACCCAGTACTTC
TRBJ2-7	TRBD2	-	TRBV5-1	CASNTVGGSYEQYF	TGCGCCAGCAACACGGTCGGGGGGTCCTACGAGCAGTACTTC
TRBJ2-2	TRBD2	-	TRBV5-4	CASSPGGLSPGELFF	TGTGCCAGCAGCCCGGGAGGACTATCGCCCGGGGAGCTGTTTTTT
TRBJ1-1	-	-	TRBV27	CASSLEGGTEAFF	TGTGCCAGCAGTTTGGAAGGGGGTACTGAAGCTTTCTTT
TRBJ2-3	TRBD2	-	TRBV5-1	CASSFNSGGAKDTQYF	TGCGCCAGCAGCTTCAATAGCGGGGGGGCTAAAGATACGCAGTATTTT
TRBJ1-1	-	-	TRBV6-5	CASTQNTEAFF	TGTGCCAGCACCCAGAACACTGAAGCTTTCTTT